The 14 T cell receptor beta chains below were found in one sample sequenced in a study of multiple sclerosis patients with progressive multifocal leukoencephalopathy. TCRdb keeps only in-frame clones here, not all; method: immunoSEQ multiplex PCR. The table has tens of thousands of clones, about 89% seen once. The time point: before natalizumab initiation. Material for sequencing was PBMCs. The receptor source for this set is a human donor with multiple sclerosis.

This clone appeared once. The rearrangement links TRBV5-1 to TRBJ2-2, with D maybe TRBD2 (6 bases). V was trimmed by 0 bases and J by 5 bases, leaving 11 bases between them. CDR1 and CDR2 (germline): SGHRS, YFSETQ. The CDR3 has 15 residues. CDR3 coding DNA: TGCGCCAGCAGCTTGGGCGGGACGGGTACCGGGGAGCTGTTTTTT. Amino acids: CASSLGGTGTGELFF.

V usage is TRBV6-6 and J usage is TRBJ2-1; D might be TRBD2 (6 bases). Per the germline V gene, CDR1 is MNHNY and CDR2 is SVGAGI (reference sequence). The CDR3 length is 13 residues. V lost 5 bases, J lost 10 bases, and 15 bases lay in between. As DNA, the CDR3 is TGTGCCAGCAGTCGGGCTGGCGGGGCCGAGCAGTTCTTC. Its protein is CASSRAGGAEQFF.

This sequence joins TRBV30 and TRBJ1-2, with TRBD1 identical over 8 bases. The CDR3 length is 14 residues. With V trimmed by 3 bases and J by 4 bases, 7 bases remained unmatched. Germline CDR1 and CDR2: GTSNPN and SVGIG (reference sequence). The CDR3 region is CAWSLHGTGYGYTF. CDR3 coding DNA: TGTGCCTGGAGCCTGCACGGGACAGGCTATGGCTACACCTTC.

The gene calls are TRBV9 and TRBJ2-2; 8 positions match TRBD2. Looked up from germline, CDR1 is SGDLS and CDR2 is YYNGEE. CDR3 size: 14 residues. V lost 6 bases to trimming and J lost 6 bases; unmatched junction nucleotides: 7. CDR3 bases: TGTGCCAGCAAATTAAGCGGGAGTGCCGGGGAGCTGTTTTTT. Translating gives CASKLSGSAGELFF.

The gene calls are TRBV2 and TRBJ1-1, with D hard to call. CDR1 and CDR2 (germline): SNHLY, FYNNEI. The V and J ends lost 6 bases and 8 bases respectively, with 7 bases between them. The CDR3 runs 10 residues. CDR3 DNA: TGTGCCAGCAGCCAAATCGAAGCTTTCTTT. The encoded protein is CASSQIEAFF.

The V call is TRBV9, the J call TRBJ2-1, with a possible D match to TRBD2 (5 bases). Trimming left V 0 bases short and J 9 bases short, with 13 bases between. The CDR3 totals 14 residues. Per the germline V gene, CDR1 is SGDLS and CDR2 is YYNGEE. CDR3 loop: CASSVVDSEGEQFF. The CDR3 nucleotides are TGTGCCAGCAGCGTAGTGGATAGCGAGGGTGAGCAGTTCTTC. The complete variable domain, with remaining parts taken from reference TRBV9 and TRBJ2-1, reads DSGVTQTPKHLITATGQRVTLRCSPRSGDLSVYWYQQSLDQGLQFLIQYYNGEERAKGNILERFSAQQFPDLHSELNLSSLELGDSALYFCASSVVDSEGEQFFGPGTRLTVL.

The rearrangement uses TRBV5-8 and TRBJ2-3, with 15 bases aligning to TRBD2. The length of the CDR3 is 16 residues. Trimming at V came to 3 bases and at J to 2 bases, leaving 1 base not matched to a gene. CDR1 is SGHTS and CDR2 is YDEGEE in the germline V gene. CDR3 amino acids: CASSWTSGRATDTQYF. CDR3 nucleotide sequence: TGTGCCAGCAGCTGGACTAGCGGGAGGGCCACAGATACGCAGTATTTT.

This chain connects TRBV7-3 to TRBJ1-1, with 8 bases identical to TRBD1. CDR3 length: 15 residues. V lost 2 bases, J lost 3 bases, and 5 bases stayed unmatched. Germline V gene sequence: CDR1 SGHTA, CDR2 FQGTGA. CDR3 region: CASSLSGQGYTEAFF. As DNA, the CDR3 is TGTGCCAGCAGCTTATCCGGACAGGGCTACACTGAAGCTTTCTTT.

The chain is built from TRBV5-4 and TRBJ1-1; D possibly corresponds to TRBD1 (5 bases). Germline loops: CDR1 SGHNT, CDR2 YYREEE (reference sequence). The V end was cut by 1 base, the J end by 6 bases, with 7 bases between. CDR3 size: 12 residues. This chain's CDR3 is CASSLWGAEAFF. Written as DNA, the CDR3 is TGTGCCAGCAGCTTGTGGGGCGCTGAAGCTTTCTTT.

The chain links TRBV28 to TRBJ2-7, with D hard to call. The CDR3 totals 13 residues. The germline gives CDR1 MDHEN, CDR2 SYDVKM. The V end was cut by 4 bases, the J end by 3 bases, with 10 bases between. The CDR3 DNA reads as TGTGCCAGCAGTTGGAGCAGGATCTACGAGCAGTACTTC. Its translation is CASSWSRIYEQYF.

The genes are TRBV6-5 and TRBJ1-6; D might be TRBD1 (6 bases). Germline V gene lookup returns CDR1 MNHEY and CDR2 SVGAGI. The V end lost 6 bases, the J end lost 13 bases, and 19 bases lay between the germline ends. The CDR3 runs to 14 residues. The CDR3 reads CASRPDRPREPLHF. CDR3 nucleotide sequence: TGTGCCAGCAGGCCAGACAGGCCCCGGGAGCCCCTCCACTTT.

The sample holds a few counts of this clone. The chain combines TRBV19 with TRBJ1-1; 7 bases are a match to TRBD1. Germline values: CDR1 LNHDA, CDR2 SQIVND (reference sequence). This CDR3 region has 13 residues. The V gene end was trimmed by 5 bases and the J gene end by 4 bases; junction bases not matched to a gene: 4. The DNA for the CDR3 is TGTGCCAGTAGTGTCGACAGGGCCACTGAAGCTTTCTTT. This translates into CASSVDRATEAFF.

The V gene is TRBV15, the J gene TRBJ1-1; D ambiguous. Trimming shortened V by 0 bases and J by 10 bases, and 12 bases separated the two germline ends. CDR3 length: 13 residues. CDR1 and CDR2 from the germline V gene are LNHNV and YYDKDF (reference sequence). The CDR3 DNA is TGTGCCACCAGCAGAGAACCCACCCGGGGAGCTTTCTTT. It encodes CATSREPTRGAFF.

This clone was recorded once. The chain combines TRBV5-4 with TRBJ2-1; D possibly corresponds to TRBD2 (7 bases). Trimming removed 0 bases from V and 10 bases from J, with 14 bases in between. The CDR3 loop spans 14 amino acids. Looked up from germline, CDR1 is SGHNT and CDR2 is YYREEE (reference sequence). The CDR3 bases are TGTGCCAGCAGCTTGGGGGCGCCGGGGGGCGAGCAGTTCTTC. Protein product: CASSLGAPGGEQFF. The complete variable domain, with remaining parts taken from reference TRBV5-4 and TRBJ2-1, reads ETGVTQSPTHLIKTRGQQVTLRCSSQSGHNTVSWYQQALGQGPQFIFQYYREEENGRGNFPPRFSGLQFPNYSSELNVNALELDDSALYLCASSLGAPGGEQFFGPGTRLTVL.